This T cell receptor (beta chain) was sequenced during a study of identifying expanded T cells in peripheral blood. The method was immunoSEQ multiplex PCR; TCRdb's version includes in-frame clones alone and lacks a portion of them. The sample consists of tens of thousands of clones, almost 85% of them appearing once. Collection occurred without any documented infections or immune events in donors. The CDR3 is made up of 13 amino acids. From germline, CDR1 is LNHNV and CDR2 YYDKDF (reference sequence). V was cut by 0 bases and J by 4 bases, with 6 bases left in between. This sequence originates from a person aged 18 to 75 in good health. The J gene is TRBJ1-2, the V gene TRBV15; no firm D call. The sequencing input was blood. CDR3: CATSREIRYGYTF. CDR3 nucleotides: TGTGCCACCAGCAGAGAAATTCGCTATGGCTACACCTTC.